One and the same sample provided the 18 T cell receptor beta chains below, sequenced in a study of shared clonotypes between healthy human individuals. Repertoires were generated with immunoSEQ multiplex PCR, while TCRdb's copy carries only in-frame clones and drops some. The sample lists hundreds of thousands of clones, about 98% occurring once. Naivety among CD8 cells was defined by CD45RO negativity and positive CCR7 selection, thereby excluding terminally differentiated effector memory CD45RA+ cells. The sample was naive CD8+ T cells sorted from blood. These receptors originate from a young man in good health.

The genes are TRBV27 and TRBJ1-1, with D possibly TRBD1 on 5 matching bases. This CDR3 is 12 amino acids long. Between the trimmed V and J ends, which lost 6 bases and 9 bases, there was a span of 14 bases. The germline CDR1 and CDR2 sequences are MNHEY and SMNVEV (reference sequence). Here the CDR3 reads CASSERDGKAFF. The CDR3 coding sequence is TGTGCCAGCAGCGAAAGGGACGGCAAAGCTTTCTTT.

The J gene is TRBJ2-2, the V gene TRBV7-8; either TRBD1 or TRBD2 may fit D (6 bases each). The V and J ends lost 7 bases and 5 bases respectively, with 20 bases between them. The CDR3 sequence is 16 residues long. The germline gives CDR1 SGHVS, CDR2 FQNEAQ. CDR3 coding DNA: TGTGCCAGCATGCTCGGCCGGGGGCATCTAACCGGGGAGCTGTTTTTT. Protein sequence: CASMLGRGHLTGELFF.

This rearrangement joins TRBV27 to TRBJ1-1, with 7 bases that match TRBD1. The CDR3 has 15 residues. V shed 8 bases, J shed 0 bases, and the junction held 9 bases outside the gene matches. CDR1 and CDR2 (germline): MNHEY, SMNVEV (reference sequence). CDR3 bases: TGTGCCAGCTTTAACTTCAGGGGGATGAACACTGAAGCTTTCTTT. This sequence encodes CASFNFRGMNTEAFF.

The chain recombines TRBV5-8 with TRBJ2-7; D is unclear. The CDR3 is 13 residues long. V shed 5 bases and J shed 2 bases, with 11 bases lying between them. Germline assignment: CDR1 SGHTS and CDR2 YDEGEE. The CDR3 DNA is TGTGCCAGCAGTCCCTTAGGGACCTACGAGCAGTACTTC. Protein sequence: CASSPLGTYEQYF. The entire variable domain, with the rest obtained from reference TRBV5-8 and TRBJ2-7, is as follows: EAGVTQSPTHLIKTRGQQATLRCSPISGHTSVYWYQQALGLGLQFLLWYDEGEERNRGNFPPRFSGRQFPNYSSELNVNALELEDSALYLCASSPLGTYEQYFGPGTRLTVT.

This rearrangement joins TRBV5-1 to TRBJ2-5; no clear D. This CDR3 is built from 13 residues. Per germline, CDR1 SGHRS and CDR2 YFSETQ. V was pared by 8 bases and J by 3 bases, with 14 bases between. In DNA, the CDR3 is TGCGCCAGTAAGTTTCCCAGTGAAGAGACCCAGTACTTC. This codes for CASKFPSEETQYF. The variable domain in full, with the rest retrieved from reference TRBV5-1 and TRBJ2-5, is KAGVTQTPRYLIKTRGQQVTLSCSPISGHRSVSWYQQTPGQGLQFLFEYFSETQRNKGNFPGRFSGRQFSNSRSEMNVSTLELGDSALYLCASKFPSEETQYFGPGTRLLVL.

The chain is built from TRBV7-8 and TRBJ1-1; TRBD1 is a possible D gene (5 bases). Trimming cost V 5 bases and J 5 bases, with 6 bases left between them. Germline-derived CDR1 and CDR2 are SGHVS and FQNEAQ. This CDR3 is built from 11 residues. CDR3: CASSRGTEAFF. CDR3 in DNA: TGTGCCAGCAGCCGGGGGACTGAAGCTTTCTTT.

The chain is built from TRBV10-2 and TRBJ2-7; a weak D match, TRBD1 (5 bases). Germline V CDR1 and CDR2: WSHSY, SAAADI. V was shortened by 7 bases and J by 3 bases, with 10 bases between the two germline ends. CDR3 length: 12 residues. CDR3 amino acids: CASIGEIYEQYF. The CDR3 nucleotides are TGCGCCAGCATAGGGGAAATCTACGAGCAGTACTTC.

The V gene is TRBV4-1, the J gene TRBJ2-3, with 12 bases aligning to TRBD1. Losses at the gene ends were 0 bases for V and 9 bases for J; bases not matched to a gene: 7. CDR1 and CDR2 from the germline V gene are MGHRA and YSYEKL. The CDR3 is 16 residues long. The CDR3, as DNA: TGCGCCAGCAGCCAAGATCCGGGACAGGGGGCTTGGACGCAGTATTTT. Translated, it gives CASSQDPGQGAWTQYF.

V usage is TRBV15 and J usage is TRBJ1-1; 7 nucleotides match TRBD1. The CDR3 spans 16 residues. In germline, CDR1 is LNHNV, CDR2 YYDKDF (reference sequence). V was pared by 0 bases and J by 0 bases, with 4 bases of the junction left unmatched. CDR3 residues: CATSRDRGVMNTEAFF. DNA of the CDR3: TGTGCCACCAGCAGAGACAGGGGGGTTATGAACACTGAAGCTTTCTTT.

V is TRBV11-2 and J is TRBJ2-5; D uncertain. Trimming stripped 1 base from V and 2 bases from J, with 17 bases between. The length of the CDR3 is 17 residues. From germline, CDR1 is SGHAT and CDR2 FQNNGV. The CDR3 DNA is TGTGCCAGCAGCTTAGCGGATCCATTCTGGGATCAAGAGACCCAGTACTTC. Amino acids: CASSLADPFWDQETQYF.

The chain couples TRBV11-2 to TRBJ2-5; unclear D gene. The CDR3 consists of 14 residues. Trimming took 5 bases from V and 3 from J, leaving 13 bases between them. Germline assignment: CDR1 SGHAT and CDR2 FQNNGV. CDR3 DNA: TGTGCCAGCAGCACGATAGACACAGAAGAGACCCAGTACTTC. Its translation is CASSTIDTEETQYF.

The genes are TRBV5-1 and TRBJ2-7; D tentatively reads TRBD1 or TRBD2 (5 bases each). The CDR3 contains 13 residues. Looked up from germline, CDR1 is SGHRS and CDR2 is YFSETQ. V was cut by 7 bases and J by 5 bases, with 16 bases left in between. The CDR3 protein is CASREGDSHEQYF. The CDR3 DNA reads TGCGCCAGCCGTGAGGGTGACAGCCACGAGCAGTACTTC. Full variable domain (rest looked up from reference TRBV5-1 and TRBJ2-7): KAGVTQTPRYLIKTRGQQVTLSCSPISGHRSVSWYQQTPGQGLQFLFEYFSETQRNKGNFPGRFSGRQFSNSRSEMNVSTLELGDSALYLCASREGDSHEQYFGPGTRLTVT.

The chain has TRBV29-1 and TRBJ2-5, with D possibly being TRBD1 (5 bases). The V gene's germline CDR1 is SQVTM and CDR2 ANQGSEA. The CDR3 totals 16 residues. Trimming left V 0 bases short and J 5 bases short, with 19 bases between. The CDR3 DNA follows: TGCAGCGTTGAAGATCCTGGGGCAGAACTGGGGGAGACCCAGTACTTC. Protein: CSVEDPGAELGETQYF.

The V call is TRBV19, the J call TRBJ2-7; D is perhaps TRBD1 (5 bases). The CDR3 spans 15 residues. CDR1 and CDR2 (germline): LNHDA, SQIVND (reference sequence). Trimming shortened V by 5 bases and J by 0 bases, and 14 bases separated the two germline ends. For the CDR3, the DNA is TGTGCCAGTAGTTCTCTCGAGGACAACTCCTACGAGCAGTACTTC. Translation gives CASSSLEDNSYEQYF.

The chain employs TRBV28 and TRBJ2-2; 11 bases align to TRBD2. This CDR3 spans 15 amino acids. The V gene end was trimmed by 3 bases and the J gene end by 10 bases; junction bases not matched to a gene: 7. Germline CDR1 and CDR2: MDHEN and SYDVKM. CDR3 DNA sequence: TGTGCCAGCAGTTTGACCGGGACTAGCGGCTCGGAGCTGTTTTTT. Translation gives CASSLTGTSGSELFF.

In the case of this clone: At one of its ends the junction is not consistent with the germline gene, which may arise from a read error. The rearrangement uses TRBV28 and TRBJ2-7, with 8 bases aligning to TRBD1. The CDR3 consists of 14 residues. CDR1 and CDR2 from the germline V gene are MDHEN and SYDVKM. The CDR3 nucleotides are TGTGCCAGCAATCCGACAGGGGTCTCCCACGAGCAGTACTTC. As protein: CASNPTGVSHEQYF.

The rearrangement uses TRBV10-3 and TRBJ2-2; 8 bases fit TRBD2. CDR1 and CDR2 (germline): ENHRY, SYGVKD. The J segment lost 1 base and the V segment lost 6 bases, leaving 4 bases of the junction unmatched. The CDR3 has 15 residues. The CDR3 DNA follows: TGTGCCATCAGACCGGGACTAGAGAACACCGGGGAGCTGTTTTTT. Amino acid sequence: CAIRPGLENTGELFF.

This clone was recorded once. The chain combines TRBV27 with TRBJ2-1, with D maybe TRBD2 (5 bases). The CDR3 runs 15 residues. The V and J ends lost 4 bases and 2 bases respectively, with 12 bases between them. The germline CDR1 and CDR2 sequences are MNHEY and SMNVEV (reference sequence). CDR3 loop: CASSSGAVAYNEQFF. The CDR3 region has the DNA TGTGCCAGCAGTTCCGGAGCGGTCGCCTACAATGAGCAGTTCTTC.